These T cell receptor beta chains were read from a single sample in a study of T cell repertoires in ileal Crohn's disease. TCRdb keeps only in-frame clones here, not all; method: immunoSEQ multiplex PCR. The sample has 2,500 to 3,500 clones; 75% to 85% are singletons. Material for sequencing was ileal tissue. The receptors were gathered from an adult with Crohn's disease. CDR3s include the opening cysteine and the closing phenylalanine or tryptophan. D genes are given only for firm matches. A row's size may be missing; if present it is once, few, many or a size class.

v_gene	j_gene	d_gene	abundance	CDR3nt	CDR3aa
TRBV12-5	TRBJ2-6	-	-	TGTGCTAGTGGTTTTGCATGTGCAGGACAAAGTCGGGCCAACGTCCTGACTTTC	CASGFACAGQSRANVLTF
TRBV7-6	TRBJ2-1	TRBD2	-	TGTGCCAGCAGCTCCGCCGGGACTAGCGGTGTGAATGAGCAGTTCTTC	CASSSAGTSGVNEQFF
TRBV10-3	TRBJ2-7	-	-	TGTGCCATCAGTGAAGACGGACACTACGAGCAGTACTTC	CAISEDGHYEQYF
TRBV6-1	TRBJ2-3	TRBD1	-	TGTGCCAGCAGTGAGGACAGGGGGGGCACAGATACGCAGTATTTT	CASSEDRGGTDTQYF
TRBV9	TRBJ1-6	-	-	TGTGCCAGCAGCCTGGGAGTGAATAATTCACCCCTCCACTTT	CASSLGVNNSPLHF
TRBV7-8	TRBJ2-6	-	-	TGTGCCAGCAGCCGCACAGGGTCCGGGGCCAACGTCCTGACTTTC	CASSRTGSGANVLTF
TRBV15	TRBJ2-7	-	few	TGTGCCACCAGCAGAGATCACGAGCAGTACTTC	CATSRDHEQYF
TRBV27	TRBJ2-3	TRBD1	-	TGTGCCAGCAGTTTAAACGCTTTGAGAGGGGGCCGTAGGGATACGCAGTATTTT	CASSLNALRGGRRDTQYF
TRBV14	TRBJ2-7	TRBD1	-	TGTGCCAGCAGCCCGGACAGGATCGAGCAGTACTTC	CASSPDRIEQYF
TRBV19	TRBJ1-1	TRBD1	-	TGTGCCAGTAGTATCGGGACAGGGGGACCCACTGAAGCTTTCTTT	CASSIGTGGPTEAFF
TRBV21-1	TRBJ2-7	-	-	TGTGCCAGCAGCAAAAGGGCTAGCGGGAGGCCCCTCGCCTACGAGCAGTACTTC	CASSKRASGRPLAYEQYF
TRBV5-6	TRBJ2-5	-	-	TGTGCCAGCAGCTTACCAAACCACGGCGCGGTAGGGCTCCAAGAGACCCAGTACTTC	CASSLPNHGAVGLQETQYF
TRBV19	TRBJ2-1	TRBD2	-	TGTGCCAGTAGTCTAGGACTAGCGGGGAACAATGAGCAGTTCTTC	CASSLGLAGNNEQFF
TRBV9	TRBJ1-5	-	-	TGTGCCAGCAGCTCGGGACATCCATCTCAGCCCCAGCATTTT	CASSSGHPSQPQHF
TRBV7-9	TRBJ2-2	TRBD2	-	TGTGCCAGCAGCGAGGGACTAGCGGGAGCAGGCGGGGAGCTGTTTTTT	CASSEGLAGAGGELFF
TRBV5-5	TRBJ2-1	-	-	TGTGCCAGCAGCTGGGAATGGGGGAGTGAGCAGTTCTTC	CASSWEWGSEQFF
TRBV5-1	TRBJ2-2	-	-	TGCGCCAGCAGACCCGGCACGGCAGCCGGGGAGCTGTTTTTT	CASRPGTAAGELFF
TRBV9	TRBJ1-3	-	once	TGTGCCAGCAGCTCTGGAAACACCATATATTTT	CASSSGNTIYF
TRBV5-1	TRBJ2-6	-	few	TGCGCCAGCAGCTTGGGGTTGGGGTCTGGGGCCAACGTCCTGACTTTC	CASSLGLGSGANVLTF
TRBV9	TRBJ2-5	TRBD2	-	TGTGCCAGCAGCGCACTGCACGGGACTAGCGGTTTACAAGAGACCCAGTACTTC	CASSALHGTSGLQETQYF
TRBV28	TRBJ2-7	TRBD2	-	TGTGCCAGCAGTTGGTCTAGCGGGAGTAACTACGAGCAGTACTTC	CASSWSSGSNYEQYF
TRBV5-5	TRBJ2-2	-	large	TGTGCCAGCAGCTTGGGCGCAAAGAACACCGGGGAGCTGTTTTTT	CASSLGAKNTGELFF
TRBV4-3	TRBJ2-1	-	-	TGCGCCAGCAGCCAAGAACCGGACGGCAATGAGCAGTTCTTC	CASSQEPDGNEQFF
TRBV10-2	TRBJ2-3	-	-	TGCGCCAGCAGTGAGTCCATCAGCACAGATACGCAGTATTTT	CASSESISTDTQYF
TRBV6-4	TRBJ2-3	TRBD2	-	TGTGCCAGCAGTGACTCACTAGCGGGAGTAGATACGCAGTATTTT	CASSDSLAGVDTQYF
TRBV6-1	TRBJ2-7	-	once	TGTGCCAGCAGTGAAGTCGGGTTCTACGAGCAGTACTTC	CASSEVGFYEQYF
TRBV14	TRBJ2-1	-	-	TGTGCCAGCAGACACCGGGACTCGAACAATGAGCAGTTCTTC	CASRHRDSNNEQFF
TRBV9	TRBJ2-3	-	few	TGTGCCAGCAGCGTAGAGAGGGGTCCCGGGGGGCAGTATTTT	CASSVERGPGGQYF
TRBV7-6	TRBJ2-7	-	-	TGTGCCAGCAGCCCCTCCGGGGCATACGAGCAGTACTTC	CASSPSGAYEQYF
TRBV27	TRBJ2-7	TRBD1	-	TGTGCCAGCAGGACTGCCGGGACAGTTCTTGAGCAGTACTTC	CASRTAGTVLEQYF
TRBV18	TRBJ1-1	TRBD1	-	TGTGCCAGCTCAGAGACAGGGGGCTTCACTGAAGCTTTCTTT	CASSETGGFTEAFF
TRBV30	TRBJ1-5	-	once	TGTGCCTGGAGTGTACCAAGGGGTAGCAATCAGCCCCAGCATTTT	CAWSVPRGSNQPQHF
TRBV9	TRBJ2-1	TRBD2	few	TGTGCCAGCAGCGTAGGTGTGGGAGGGCCATATGAGCAGTTCTTC	CASSVGVGGPYEQFF
TRBV14	TRBJ2-3	TRBD1	-	TGTGCCAGCAGCCAAGGTTTAGGGGGCGCATCAGATACGCAGTATTTT	CASSQGLGGASDTQYF
TRBV4-3	TRBJ1-1	-	few	TGCGCCAGCAGCCAAGATGGTTGGGGAGGGGTTCCCGAAGCTTTCTTT	CASSQDGWGGVPEAFF
TRBV25-1	TRBJ2-3	-	-	TGTGCCAGCAGTAGCCTAGGGGAGATAGATACGCAGTATTTT	CASSSLGEIDTQYF
TRBV27	TRBJ1-1	-	-	TGTGCCAGCAGTTTATGGTTGAACACTGAAGCTTTCTTT	CASSLWLNTEAFF
TRBV7-8	TRBJ2-3	TRBD2	-	TGTGCCAGCAGCTTACCGGGACTAGAGTCAGATACGCAGTATTTT	CASSLPGLESDTQYF
TRBV7-9	TRBJ2-3	TRBD1	-	TGTGCCAGCAGCTGGACAGGGACTAGCACAGATACGCAGTATTTT	CASSWTGTSTDTQYF
TRBV7-6	TRBJ2-1	-	-	TGTGCCAGCAGCTTAACTAGCTCCTACAATGAGCAGTTCTTC	CASSLTSSYNEQFF
TRBV7-7	TRBJ2-2	-	-	TGTGCTAGCAGTACAACTGGGGCCGGGGAGCTGTTTTTT	CASSTTGAGELFF
TRBV10-3	TRBJ1-5	TRBD1	-	TGTGCCATCGGGGGGACAGGGGGCGATCAGCCCCAGCATTTT	CAIGGTGGDQPQHF
TRBV28	TRBJ2-7	-	few	TGTGCCAGCAAACGGGGGGACAGACCAGGAAGCGAGCAGTACTTC	CASKRGDRPGSEQYF
TRBV14	TRBJ2-7	TRBD2	-	TGTGCCAGCAGCCGAGGACTAGGACGCGAGCAGTACTTC	CASSRGLGREQYF
TRBV11-1	TRBJ1-4	-	-	TGTGCCAGCAGCTTAGGGGACGGTGAAAAACTGTTTTTT	CASSLGDGEKLFF
TRBV28	TRBJ2-2	-	-	TGTGCCAGCAGCTCTCTCCGACCCCCCGGGGAGCTGTTTTTT	CASSSLRPPGELFF
TRBV9	TRBJ2-1	TRBD2	-	TGTGCCAGCAGAGCGGGAGACCCCTACAATGAGCAGTTCTTC	CASRAGDPYNEQFF
TRBV28	TRBJ2-7	TRBD2	-	TGTGCCAGCCACGGGGCGCGGGGGATCTACGAGCAGTACTTC	CASHGARGIYEQYF
TRBV18	TRBJ2-2	-	-	TGTGCCAGCCATCACCAAGGCACCGGGGAGCTGTTTTTT	CASHHQGTGELFF
TRBV2	TRBJ2-5	-	few	TGTGCCAGCAGCGCTATAGGACACACTGGGAAGACCCAGTACTTC	CASSAIGHTGKTQYF
TRBV27	TRBJ2-7	-	-	TGTGCCAGCAGTTTACGGCAAGACTACGAGCAGTACTTC	CASSLRQDYEQYF
TRBV30	TRBJ2-1	TRBD2	-	TGTGCCTGGCAACCTAGCGGATACAATGAGCAGTTCTTC	CAWQPSGYNEQFF
TRBV5-1	TRBJ2-2	TRBD2	-	TGCGCCAGCAGGACCGGGACTAGCGCCGGGGAGCTGTTTTTT	CASRTGTSAGELFF
TRBV5-1	TRBJ2-2	TRBD1	-	TGCGCCAGCAGCTCCCCGTTGGGGGGACAGGGAGCTGGGGAGCTGTTTTTT	CASSSPLGGQGAGELFF
TRBV7-8	TRBJ1-2	-	-	TGTGCCAGCAGCTTAGCCCCAAACTATGGCTACACCTTC	CASSLAPNYGYTF
TRBV5-6	TRBJ1-5	-	-	TGTGCCAGCAGCTCGGACCGCCGGTGCGTATGTGATCAGCCCCAGCATTTT	CASSSDRRCVCDQPQHF
TRBV18	TRBJ2-3	-	-	TGTGCCAGCTCGGGGACAACCACCTTCACAGATACGCAGTATTTT	CASSGTTTFTDTQYF
TRBV7-3	TRBJ2-1	TRBD2	few	TGTGCCAGCAGCCCCGATGGACTAGCGGGAAGGGCCTACAATGAGCAGTTCTTC	CASSPDGLAGRAYNEQFF
TRBV7-9	TRBJ2-7	TRBD1	few	TGTGCCAGCAGCCTCATGGGACAGGGCTCCTACGAGCAGTACTTC	CASSLMGQGSYEQYF